This T cell receptor (beta chain) was captured in a study of beta chain features in type 1 diabetes. Every isolated RNA sample was fully reverse transcribed, so sequencing captured expressed TCRB transcripts. Sequencing was performed with immunoSEQ multiplex PCR; in TCRdb, only in-frame clones are kept and a portion is missing. The sample carries roughly 160,000 clones, 6.5% to 10% recorded once. To note about this clone: What it binds is unknown.

General observations from the study: Insertions were fewer and deletions more numerous at VDJ junctions in type 1 diabetes patients. Shortening that was moderate but significant affected the TCRB CDR3s of Type 1 diabetes patients in all four CD4+ subsets. Cells that show high TCR expression could be over-represented by cDNA sequencing.

In total, each donor contributed a single heparinised blood draw that averaged about 110 mL. Purities in excess of 98% were seen in all sorted populations. The sequenced material came from central memory CD4+ T cells from blood. The sequence came from a woman between 18 and 29 years old with type 1 diabetes.

In DNA, the CDR3 is TGTGCCAGCAGCCCCAATCTCGGAGGGACTGCCGTCGGGACCCAGTACTTC. Encoded protein: CASSPNLGGTAVGTQYF. The V call is TRBV11-3, the J call TRBJ2-5; tentatively, D is TRBD2 (6 bases). CDR1 is SGHNT and CDR2 is YENEEA in the germline V gene. Trimming cost V 5 bases and J 7 bases, with 26 bases left between them. CDR3 length equals 17 residues.